A selection of T cell receptor beta chains follows, all from one sample in a study of cytomegalovirus exposure and HLA in healthy donors. TCRdb keeps only in-frame clones here, not all; method: immunoSEQ multiplex PCR. The data hold 250,000 or so clones, with 80% to 85% observed a single time. The sequenced material came from PBMCs. The receptors here all came from a woman aged 55 to 70 in good health and CMV-seropositive. The CDR3 runs from the conserved cysteine through the conserved F or W. D genes are given only for firm matches. Size is omitted from some rows. Given values are once, few, many or a class for expanded clones.

v_call	j_call	clone_size	d_call	cdr3_aa	cdr3_nt
TRBV18	TRBJ2-7	-	-	CASSPDYSYEQYF	TGTGCCAGCTCACCAGACTACTCCTACGAGCAGTACTTC
TRBV6-5	TRBJ2-2	few	TRBD2	CASSSSGSLSGELFF	TGTGCCAGCAGTTCTAGCGGGAGTCTTTCCGGGGAGCTGTTTTTT
TRBV19	TRBJ1-2	few	-	CASRQTGSRYGYTF	TGTGCCAGTAGGCAAACAGGGAGCCGCTATGGCTACACCTTC
TRBV7-9	TRBJ1-2	-	-	CASSLDRAGGYTF	TGTGCCAGCAGCTTAGACAGGGCCGGAGGCTACACCTTC
TRBV28	TRBJ2-7	-	-	CASSLKLRGREQYF	TGTGCCAGCAGTTTAAAACTCAGGGGCCGCGAGCAGTACTTC
TRBV5-4	TRBJ2-1	-	-	CASSTQGLSSYNEQFF	TGTGCCAGCAGCACACAGGGTCTTAGCTCCTACAATGAGCAGTTCTTC
TRBV10-3	TRBJ1-2	-	TRBD1	CAITGQGRSGYTF	TGTGCCATCACGGGACAGGGGCGATCGGGCTACACCTTC
TRBV4-1	TRBJ2-2	-	TRBD2	CASSREGTAGELFF	TGCGCCAGCAGCCGGGAGGGGACGGCCGGGGAGCTGTTTTTT
TRBV19	TRBJ2-1	-	-	CASSGRGAAGTQKKRNEQFF	TGTGCCAGTAGTGGACGAGGTGCAGCGGGCACCCAAAAAAAGCGCAATGAGCAGTTCTTC
TRBV7-9	TRBJ1-1	-	-	CASSYRQSEAFF	TGTGCCAGCAGCTACCGACAGAGTGAAGCTTTCTTT
TRBV5-1	TRBJ2-1	-	-	CASSLTRNEQFF	TGCGCCAGCAGCTTGACTAGGAATGAGCAGTTCTTC
TRBV18	TRBJ2-1	-	TRBD1	CASSPQQGADEQFF	TGTGCCAGCTCACCGCAACAGGGGGCCGATGAGCAGTTCTTC
TRBV5-6	TRBJ1-2	few	-	CASSLNGASYGYTF	TGTGCCAGCAGCTTGAACGGAGCAAGCTATGGCTACACCTTC
TRBV5-4	TRBJ2-7	once	TRBD2	CASSLGAGGYEQYF	TGTGCCAGCAGCTTAGGAGCGGGAGGCTACGAGCAGTACTTC
TRBV7-9	TRBJ1-1	few	-	CSSSYNLNTEAFF	TGTTCCAGCAGCTACAACCTGAACACTGAAGCTTTCTTT
TRBV5-8	TRBJ1-1	-	-	CASSLLQGNTEAFF	TGTGCCAGCAGCTTGCTGCAGGGGAACACTGAAGCTTTCTTT
TRBV6-5	TRBJ2-2	-	-	CASCPRAGELFF	TGTGCCAGCTGTCCACGGGCCGGGGAGCTGTTTTTT
TRBV15	TRBJ2-3	-	-	CATSSGGRGRTDTQYF	TGTGCCACCAGCAGCGGCGGCAGGGGGAGGACAGATACGCAGTATTTT
TRBV5-1	TRBJ2-2	-	TRBD2	CASSPGTSGDTGELFF	TGCGCCAGCAGCCCCGGGACTAGCGGAGACACCGGGGAGCTGTTTTTT
TRBV7-6	TRBJ1-5	-	-	CASSSDRNQPQHF	TGTGCCAGCAGCTCGGACAGAAATCAGCCCCAGCATTTT
TRBV6-1	TRBJ2-7	-	TRBD1	CASSNSDRVYEQYF	TGTGCCAGCAGTAATTCGGACAGGGTGTACGAGCAGTACTTC
TRBV18	TRBJ2-3	-	TRBD2	CASSQYTSGSSDTQYF	TGTGCCAGCTCCCAGTATACTAGCGGGAGTAGCGATACGCAGTATTTT
TRBV10-1	TRBJ1-5	once	TRBD1	CASSGVTGDSNQPQHF	TGCGCCAGCAGTGGTGTGACAGGGGATAGCAATCAGCCCCAGCATTTT
TRBV4-1	TRBJ2-3	-	-	CASSQASTDTQYF	TGCGCCAGCAGCCAAGCTAGCACAGATACGCAGTATTTT
TRBV4-1	TRBJ2-7	-	-	CASSQESSAGYEQYF	TGCGCCAGCAGCCAAGAGTCCAGCGCGGGTTACGAGCAGTACTTC
TRBV21-1	TRBJ1-1	-	-	CASSNWGLSAEAFF	TGTGCCAGCTCTAATTGGGGTCTTAGCGCTGAAGCTTTCTTT
TRBV2	TRBJ2-2	-	TRBD2	CASSELGGRGAGELFF	TGTGCCAGCAGTGAATTGGGCGGGAGAGGCGCCGGGGAGCTGTTTTTT
TRBV6-1	TRBJ2-1	-	TRBD2	CASSGGTTSAYNEQFF	TGTGCCAGCAGTGGAGGGACGACTAGCGCCTACAATGAGCAGTTCTTC
TRBV15	TRBJ2-5	-	-	CATSSAPGTQETQYF	TGTGCCACCAGCAGTGCACCCGGGACACAAGAGACCCAGTACTTC
TRBV11-3	TRBJ2-7	-	-	CASSPREQNEQYF	TGTGCCAGCAGCCCCCGGGAGCAGAACGAGCAGTACTTC